This paragraph covers one TCR beta chain sequence. The target of this receptor is not known. No qualities accompany the bases; no much larger clone lies one base away. The immunoSEQ Assay, a bias-controlled multiplex PCR, was used to amplify TCRbeta CDR3 regions from genomic DNA. Processing in the source paper ran as follows. Nucleated cell counts per sample were estimated from amplification of reference gene primers within the assay. Sequence reads were collapsed and filtered to measure the absolute abundance of every unique TCRbeta CDR3 rearrangement. For each sample, productive Simpson clonality was calculated as the square root of Simpson's diversity index over productive rearrangements. The table comes from immuneACCESS by way of TCRdb, which keeps in-frame sequences with V and J called. Part of the clones is missing from these tables; in studies checked, under half for an unresolved V gene and the rest for unknown reasons. V and J calls and clone size are those listed in that table; D and trimming were worked out from the DNA. The sample contains around 360,000 clones, about 87% of them found a single time. Of the sample, 1.5% to 2% is held by the ten largest clones.

The data were obtained in a study of blood T cell repertoires in COVID-19 (TCRdb year 2020). As for the study more broadly: Recovered participants in ImmuneRACE Cohort 3 were defined as having two consecutive negative NP/OP PCR tests, clearance from a healthcare professional, or resolution of symptoms. The collaborator samples originated in the United States, Italy and Spain and spanned the acute and convalescent phases of COVID-19. The material from the prospective study consisted of cDNA or gDNA derived from T cells, B-cell-depleted T cells, or PBMCs. Deeply sampled blood TCRbeta repertoires from subjects exposed to, actively infected with, or recovered from COVID-19 were included in the dataset. The repertoires were made available in a free public database intended to serve as a resource for research on the immune response to SARS-CoV-2. Samples were obtained from the ongoing ImmuneRACE study (first 160 participants) and from roughly 1,300 subjects provided by 6 global collaborators. Sample metadata almost always included a de-identified subject ID, COVID-19 status, age in years and sex. Where available, HLA class I and class II types were obtained from metadata supplied by the sample provider rather than from assay-based typing.

The junction carries 16 bases between V and J, which are trimmed by 3 bases and 7 bases respectively. CDR1 is given as DFQATT and CDR2 as SNEGSKA, both from the germline V gene (reference sequence). The CDR3 covers 14 residues, taking in both the cysteine and the phenylalanine. Only the CDR3 region is kept as DNA, spanning 42 bases read in frame from base 1. Participants in the prospective study were aged roughly 18 to 100 years, lived in some 24 United States geographic areas, and enrolled through a virtual design. Cohort assignment in the prospective study relied on participant-reported clinical history from a screening survey and a study questionnaire. In the prospective study, whole blood, serum and a nasopharyngeal or oropharyngeal swab were collected from each participant by mobile phlebotomists. Additional blood draws and questionnaires over an approximately two-month period could optionally be provided by prospective study participants. Before DNA extraction, prospective study blood samples were shipped either frozen or at room temperature.

Summary of the overall study and its limitations: Clinical and demographic metadata were provided uncurated, with the amount varying by source and participant.

The specimen sequenced was PBMCs or T cells enriched from blood (not recorded which). Recombination joined TRBV20-1 with TRBJ2-1, with TRBD1 tentatively as D gene (6 bases match). This receptor was taken from a man between 35 and 55 years old in a cohort exposed to, infected with or recovered from COVID-19 (not recorded which). The CDR3 loop reads CSASGRGWSNEQFF. In nucleotides, the sequence is TGCAGTGCTAGTGGCAGGGGATGGAGTAATGAGCAGTTCTTC.